Listed here is a single T cell receptor (beta chain). Its target is unknown. A read error may account for a junction end that differs from germline. Previously described methods and listed TCR primers were employed for the bulk TCR libraries. TCRdb re-called the PCR reads with MiXCR, one entry per CDR3 protein. The sample comprises some 650,000 distinct CDR3 sequences, about 20% of which are singletons, and roughly 0.85% rests with the top ten. The record originates from a study of molecular identifiers for immune sequencing clone quantification. CDR3 length: 16 residues. The germline V gene has CDR1 SGHVS and CDR2 FQNEAQ. Study outcomes and limitations: Naive cells had under 1% of molecules in clones above 20 RNA copies, effectors over 99%. Detecting spiked Jurkat TCR RNA from one cell among about a million naive cells was reportedly possible.

The sequencing input was naive CD8+ T cells from blood, with Jurkat cell RNA spiked in. The subset was: FACS-sorted CD8+CD4-CCR7+CD45RA+ naive T cells. This rearrangement joins TRBV7-8 to TRBJ2-7, with 9 bases fitting TRBD1. The clonotype was recovered from a human donor in good health. Some libraries in this study had Jurkat cell RNA spiked in. CDR3 nucleotide sequence: TGTGCCAGCTGCTTAGTCGGACAGGGGTCTCTGTACGAGCAGTACTTC. It is translated as CASCLVGQGSLYEQYF.